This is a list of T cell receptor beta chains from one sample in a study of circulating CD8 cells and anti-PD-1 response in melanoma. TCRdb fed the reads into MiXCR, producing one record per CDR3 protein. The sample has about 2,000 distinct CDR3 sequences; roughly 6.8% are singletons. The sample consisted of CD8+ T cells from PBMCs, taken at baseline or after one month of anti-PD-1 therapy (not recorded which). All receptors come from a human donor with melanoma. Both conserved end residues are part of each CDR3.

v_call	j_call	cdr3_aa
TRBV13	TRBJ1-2	CASILQGTNYGYTF
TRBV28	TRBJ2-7	CATLPDREVNEQYF
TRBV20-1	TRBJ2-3	CSARPDRDTDTQYF
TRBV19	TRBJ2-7	CASSIARDLTYEQYF
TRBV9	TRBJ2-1	CASSTTGGFDEQFF
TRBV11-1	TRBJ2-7	CASSDGLTPHEQYF
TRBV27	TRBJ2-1	CASSESSGGISYNEQFF
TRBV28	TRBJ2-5	CASSPRWGLGSETQYF
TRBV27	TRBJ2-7	CASSFSASYEQYF
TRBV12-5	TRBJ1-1	CASGLGDSAFF
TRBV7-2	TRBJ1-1	CASSYVLTEAFF
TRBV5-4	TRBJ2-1	CASSLVTRSEQFF
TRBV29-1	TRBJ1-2	CSVEDRGPTGNYGYTF
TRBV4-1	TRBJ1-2	CASSQIPDGAYYGYTF
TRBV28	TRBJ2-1	CASSPGHYNEQFF
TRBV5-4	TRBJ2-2	CASSPPGHNTGELFF
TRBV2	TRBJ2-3	CASKRGTSRTDTQYF
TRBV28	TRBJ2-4	CASSGPVGDIQYF
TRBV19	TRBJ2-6	CASRNSPSGANVLTF
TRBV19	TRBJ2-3	CASSGSSPGSVSRVEYF
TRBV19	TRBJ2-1	CASSMAVYNEQFF
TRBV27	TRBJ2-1	CASRRGGAYNEQFF
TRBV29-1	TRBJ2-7	CSAIGGQGYEQYF
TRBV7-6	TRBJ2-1	CASSFGAYNEQFF
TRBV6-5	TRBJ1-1	CASTGGPNTEAFF
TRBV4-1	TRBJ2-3	CASSQSGDTQYF
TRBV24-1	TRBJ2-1	CATSDPSSGSEQFF
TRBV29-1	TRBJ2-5	CSVEVSDETQYF
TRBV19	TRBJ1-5	CASSLGNQPQHF
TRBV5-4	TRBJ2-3	CASSLDGEDTDTQYF
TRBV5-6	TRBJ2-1	CASSWDYNEQFF
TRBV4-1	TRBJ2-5	CASSQVGQRNQETQYF
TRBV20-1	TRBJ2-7	CSARDLQTYEQYF
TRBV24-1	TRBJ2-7	CATSAPPGTSYEQYF
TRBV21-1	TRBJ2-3	CASSSRGGSATQYF
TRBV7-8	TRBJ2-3	CASSSLAGYSVDTQYF
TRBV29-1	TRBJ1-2	CSDFLGGYTF
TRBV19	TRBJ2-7	CASTPTGGPSHEQYF
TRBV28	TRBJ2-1	CASSRGESSYNEQFF
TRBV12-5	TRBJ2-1	CASALEDPSYNEQFF
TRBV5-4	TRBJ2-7	CASSLTGAIHEQYF
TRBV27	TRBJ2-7	CASSYRGSGGEQYF
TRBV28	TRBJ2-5	CASSFHTSGGPRETQYF
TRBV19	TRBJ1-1	CASSGGTANTEAFF
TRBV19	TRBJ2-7	CASSAGTGNTYEQYF
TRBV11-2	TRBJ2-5	CASSLAQETQYF
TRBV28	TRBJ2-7	CASSSGRDSSSYEQYF